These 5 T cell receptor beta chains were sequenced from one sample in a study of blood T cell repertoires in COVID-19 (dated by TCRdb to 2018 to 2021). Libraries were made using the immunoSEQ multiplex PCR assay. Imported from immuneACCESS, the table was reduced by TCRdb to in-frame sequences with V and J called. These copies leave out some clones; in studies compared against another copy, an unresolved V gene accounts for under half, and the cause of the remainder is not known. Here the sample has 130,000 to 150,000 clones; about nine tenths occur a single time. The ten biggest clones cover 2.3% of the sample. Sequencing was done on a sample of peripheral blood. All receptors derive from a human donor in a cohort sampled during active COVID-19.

This CDR3 is CASSQEPGGNQPQHF. Written as DNA, the CDR3 is TGTGCCAGCAGCCAAGAACCAGGGGGAAATCAGCCCCAGCATTTT. The chain combines TRBV4-2 with TRBJ1-5, with 7 bases aligning to TRBD1. The CDR3 extends over 15 amino acids. Germline V gene lookup returns CDR1 LGHNA and CDR2 YNFKEQ. Unmatched junction bases numbered 3, after V lost 0 bases and J lost 4 bases.

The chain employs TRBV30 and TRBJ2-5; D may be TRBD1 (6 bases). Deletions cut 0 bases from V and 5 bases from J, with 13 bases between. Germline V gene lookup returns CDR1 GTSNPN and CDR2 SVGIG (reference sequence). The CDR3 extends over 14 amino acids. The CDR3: CAWSVTGMRETQYF. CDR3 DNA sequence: TGTGCCTGGAGTGTTACAGGGATGCGGGAGACCCAGTACTTC.

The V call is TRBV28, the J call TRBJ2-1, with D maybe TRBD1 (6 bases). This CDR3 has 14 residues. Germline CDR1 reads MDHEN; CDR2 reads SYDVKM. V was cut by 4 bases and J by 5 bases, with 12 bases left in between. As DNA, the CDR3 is TGTGCCAGCAGTTCAACAAACAGGGACAATGAGCAGTTCTTC. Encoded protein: CASSSTNRDNEQFF. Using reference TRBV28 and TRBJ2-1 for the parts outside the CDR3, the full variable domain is DVKVTQSSRYLVKRTGEKVFLECVQDMDHENMFWYRQDPGLGLRLIYFSYDVKMKEKGDIPEGYSVSREKKERFSLILESASTNQTSMYLCASSSTNRDNEQFFGPGTRLTVL.

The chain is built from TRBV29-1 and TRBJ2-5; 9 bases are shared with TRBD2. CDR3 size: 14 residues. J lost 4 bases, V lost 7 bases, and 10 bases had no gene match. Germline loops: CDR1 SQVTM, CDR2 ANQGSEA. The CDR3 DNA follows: TGCAGCGCTGGTGTAGCGGGGGCGAGAGAGACCCAGTACTTC. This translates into CSAGVAGARETQYF.

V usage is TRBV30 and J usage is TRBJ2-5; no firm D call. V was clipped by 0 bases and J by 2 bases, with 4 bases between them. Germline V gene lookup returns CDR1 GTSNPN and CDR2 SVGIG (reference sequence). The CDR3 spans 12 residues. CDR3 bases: TGTGCCTGGAGTGTTAAACAAGAGACCCAGTACTTC. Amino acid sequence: CAWSVKQETQYF.